This TCR beta chain was retrieved from a study of cytomegalovirus exposure and HLA in healthy donors. The junction had 13 bases not matched to a gene; V was cut back by 6 bases and J by 6 bases. CDR3 length: 15 amino acids. Germline V gene sequence: CDR1 LNHNV, CDR2 YYDKDF (reference sequence). Primers for the PCR totalled 60 Vbeta and 13 Jbeta. The table came from immunoSEQ multiplex PCR; TCRdb's copy has only in-frame clones and leaves some out. The data show 150,000 to 200,000 clones, with approximately 80% seen just once and about 1.7% held by the top ten. The sequence was obtained from a woman younger than 45 in good health and CMV-seronegative. The specimen was PBMCs. The chain recombines TRBV15 with TRBJ2-7; 8 bases line up with TRBD1. DNA for the CDR3: TGTGCCACCAGTCGGACGGACAGGGAAAGTCGCGAGCAGTACTTC. This encodes CATSRTDRESREQYF.